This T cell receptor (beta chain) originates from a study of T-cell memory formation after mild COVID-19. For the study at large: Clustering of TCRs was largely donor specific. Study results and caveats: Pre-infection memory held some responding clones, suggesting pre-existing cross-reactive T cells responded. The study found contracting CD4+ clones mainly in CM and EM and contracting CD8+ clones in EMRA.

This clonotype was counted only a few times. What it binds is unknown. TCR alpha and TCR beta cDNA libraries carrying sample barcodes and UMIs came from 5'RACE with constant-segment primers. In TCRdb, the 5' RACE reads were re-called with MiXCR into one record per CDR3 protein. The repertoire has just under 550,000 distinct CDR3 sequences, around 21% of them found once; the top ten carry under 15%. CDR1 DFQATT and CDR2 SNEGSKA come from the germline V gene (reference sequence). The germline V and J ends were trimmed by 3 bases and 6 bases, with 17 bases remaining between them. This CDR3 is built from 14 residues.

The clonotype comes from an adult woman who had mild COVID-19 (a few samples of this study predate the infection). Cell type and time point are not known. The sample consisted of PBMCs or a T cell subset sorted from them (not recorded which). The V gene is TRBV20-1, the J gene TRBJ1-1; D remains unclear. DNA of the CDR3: TGCAGTGCTAGGATTACCCCTGGTCCTCCTGAAGCTTTCTTT. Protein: CSARITPGPPEAFF.